A single sample is the source of the 16 T cell receptor beta chains below, sequenced in a study of blood T cell repertoires in COVID-19. Sequenced by immunoSEQ multiplex PCR; TCRdb stores in-frame clones only, minus some. Here the sample spans 90,000 to 150,000 clones, roughly 85% being singletons. The sample taken for sequencing was peripheral blood. Source of these receptors: an older man with acute or convalescent COVID-19.

This clone was recorded only once. V gene TRBV5-1 combines with J gene TRBJ1-2, with TRBD1 as a possible D gene (5 bases). Germline V gene data show CDR1 as SGHRS and CDR2 as YFSETQ. Trimming cost V 4 bases and J 3 bases, with 10 bases left between them. The CDR3 length is 13 residues. CDR3 coding DNA: TGCGCCAGCAGCCCCGGGACTCACTATGGCTACACCTTC. It codes for CASSPGTHYGYTF.

This clone was seen a single time. The rearrangement links TRBV4-3 to TRBJ2-5, with 7 positions matching TRBD2. The CDR3 spans 16 residues. Germline-derived CDR1 and CDR2 are LGHNA and YSLEER. V lost 0 bases and J lost 3; bases outside the gene matches: 7. In nucleotides, the CDR3 is TGCGCCAGCAGCCAAGAGTTCTCCAGCGGGAAAGAGACCCAGTACTTC. This codes for CASSQEFSSGKETQYF.

On this clone itself: Other DNA sequences in this specimen translate into the identical CDR3. This rearrangement joins TRBV5-1 to TRBJ2-5; 7 bases match TRBD1. The CDR3 is 14 residues long. Per germline, CDR1 SGHRS and CDR2 YFSETQ. V was clipped by 0 bases and J by 2 bases; unmatched bases: 1. The CDR3 DNA is TGCGCCAGCAGCTTGGGCAGGGGGCAAGAGACCCAGTACTTC. It encodes CASSLGRGQETQYF.

The chain uses TRBV24-1 and TRBJ2-1; 9 bases are a match to TRBD2. The CDR3 length is 15 residues. Trimming took 6 bases from V and 6 from J; bases not matched to a gene: 8. Per germline, CDR1 KGHDR and CDR2 SFDVKD. The chain's CDR3 is CATSPRRGGANEQFF. Written as DNA, the CDR3 is TGTGCCACCAGTCCACGTCGCGGGGGGGCCAATGAGCAGTTCTTC.

The rearrangement uses TRBV11-2 and TRBJ1-1; 8 bases line up with TRBD1. With V trimmed by 5 bases and J by 5 bases, 10 bases remained unmatched. This CDR3 spans 15 amino acids. CDR1 is SGHAT, CDR2 FQNNGV, per germline. CDR3: CASSRISDRETEAFF. The CDR3 nucleotides are TGTGCCAGCAGCCGGATCTCGGACAGGGAGACTGAAGCTTTCTTT.

The chain is built from TRBV6-5 and TRBJ1-5; D call uncertain. Germline CDR1 MNHEY, CDR2 SVGAGI. The CDR3 consists of 14 residues. The germline V and J ends were trimmed by 6 bases and 2 bases, with 11 bases remaining between them. The CDR3 DNA reads TGTGCCAGCAGGGGAATGGAGGGCAATCAGCCCCAGCATTTT. Translating it yields CASRGMEGNQPQHF.

The chain has TRBV10-2 and TRBJ1-5; 10 nucleotides agree with TRBD1. The CDR3 spans 12 residues. The germline V gene has CDR1 WSHSY and CDR2 SAAADI. V gave up 10 bases and J gave up 7 bases; unmatched junction bases: 4. The CDR3 DNA follows: TGCGCCACCTTGGACAGGGGGCAGCCCCAGCATTTT. This gives the protein CATLDRGQPQHF.

J is TRBJ1-6 and V is TRBV9; 8 nucleotides agree with TRBD1. Unmatched junction bases numbered 5, after V lost 0 bases and J lost 9 bases. CDR3 length: 15 amino acids. CDR1 is SGDLS, CDR2 YYNGEE, per germline. CDR3 residues: CASSVGTGFSSPLHF. For the CDR3, the DNA is TGTGCCAGCAGCGTAGGGACAGGGTTTTCTTCACCCCTCCACTTT. Combining the CDR3 with reference TRBV9 and TRBJ1-6 gives the whole variable domain DSGVTQTPKHLITATGQRVTLRCSPRSGDLSVYWYQQSLDQGLQFLIQYYNGEERAKGNILERFSAQQFPDLHSELNLSSLELGDSALYFCASSVGTGFSSPLHFGNGTRLTVT.

The chain joins TRBV27 to TRBJ1-4; weak D call: TRBD1 (5 bases). Germline V lookup: CDR1 MNHEY, CDR2 SMNVEV (reference sequence). The CDR3 is 14 residues long. The V end was cut by 2 bases, the J end by 7 bases, with 11 bases between. The CDR3 DNA is TGTGCCAGCAGTTTACGGCCCGGGGGTGAAAAACTGTTTTTT. This codes for CASSLRPGGEKLFF.

This clone was counted a single time. J is TRBJ1-1 and V is TRBV6-1; 9 nucleotides line up with TRBD1. Looked up from germline, CDR1 is MNHNS and CDR2 is SASEGT. The CDR3 is made up of 14 amino acids. Trimming cost V 2 bases and J 8 bases; bases outside gene matches: 6. The CDR3 coding sequence is TGTGCCAGCAGTGAACTAGGGACAGGGCCCGAAGCTTTCTTT. This codes for CASSELGTGPEAFF.

The chain links TRBV18 to TRBJ2-7; 7 bases fit TRBD1. The germline V gene has CDR1 KGHSH and CDR2 LQKENI. Germline trimming cut 0 bases from V and 0 bases from J; bases unmatched to any gene: 2. The CDR3 runs to 15 residues. The CDR3 nucleotides are TGTGCCAGCTCACCACCTGGGACAGACTCCTACGAGCAGTACTTC. Translation: CASSPPGTDSYEQYF.

The chain is built from TRBV7-9 and TRBJ2-1; tentatively, D is TRBD2 (7 bases). V shed 5 bases and J shed 7 bases, with 18 bases lying between them. Germline lookup yields CDR1 SEHNR and CDR2 FQNEAQ (reference sequence). The CDR3 length is 15 residues. DNA of the CDR3: TGTGCCAGCAGCCCACGGGGGGCGGTCTGGAATGAGCAGTTCTTC. Amino acids: CASSPRGAVWNEQFF.

The chain has TRBV2 and TRBJ1-2; D may be TRBD1 (5 bases). The CDR3 is made up of 12 amino acids. The germline V gene encodes CDR1 SNHLY and CDR2 FYNNEI. V lost 4 bases, J lost 2 bases, and 5 bases lay in between. For the CDR3, the DNA is TGTGCCAGCAGTGGACAGAACTATGGCTACACCTTC. It translates to CASSGQNYGYTF.

This chain connects TRBV5-5 to TRBJ2-1, with TRBD1 matching over 11 bases. J gave up 8 bases and V 4 bases, and 8 bases lay outside the gene matches. The CDR3 covers 15 residues. Germline-derived CDR1 and CDR2 are SGHKS and YYEKEE (reference sequence). CDR3 sequence (DNA): TGTGCCAGCAGCCGGGGACAGGGGGGCTCCTATGAGCAGTTCTTC. This sequence encodes CASSRGQGGSYEQFF. Full variable domain (remainder filled in from reference TRBV5-5 and TRBJ2-1): DAGVTQSPTHLIKTRGQQVTLRCSPISGHKSVSWYQQVLGQGPQFIFQYYEKEERGRGNFPDRFSARQFPNYSSELNVNALLLGDSALYLCASSRGQGGSYEQFFGPGTRLTVL.

The CDR3 region is CASSSQGQGNEKLFF. The DNA for the CDR3 is TGTGCCAGCAGCTCCCAAGGGCAGGGTAATGAAAAACTGTTTTTT. The J gene is TRBJ1-4, the V gene TRBV5-5, with a weak D call TRBD1 (5 bases). Germline CDR1 reads SGHKS; CDR2 reads YYEKEE (reference sequence). V lost 3 bases and J lost 4, with 13 bases in between. CDR3 length: 15 amino acids.

The J gene is TRBJ1-2, the V gene TRBV5-4, with 9 positions matching TRBD1. Germline assignment: CDR1 SGHNT and CDR2 YYREEE (reference sequence). The CDR3 consists of 16 residues. V shed 4 bases and J 2 bases; nucleotides not matched to a gene: 9. CDR3 in DNA: TGTGCCAGCAGCCCCGTAGGCGGGACAGGGAACTATGGCTACACCTTC. Its translation: CASSPVGGTGNYGYTF.